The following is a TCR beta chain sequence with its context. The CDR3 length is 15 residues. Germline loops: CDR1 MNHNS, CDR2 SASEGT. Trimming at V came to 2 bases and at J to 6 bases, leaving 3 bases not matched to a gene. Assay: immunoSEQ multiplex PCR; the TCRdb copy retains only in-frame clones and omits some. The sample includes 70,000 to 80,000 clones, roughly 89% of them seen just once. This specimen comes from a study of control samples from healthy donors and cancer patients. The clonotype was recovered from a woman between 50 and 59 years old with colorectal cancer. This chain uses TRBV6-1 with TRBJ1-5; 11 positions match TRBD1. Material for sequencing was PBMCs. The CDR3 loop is CASSESGTGGQPQHF. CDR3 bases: TGTGCCAGCAGTGAATCGGGGACAGGGGGTCAGCCCCAGCATTTT.